One and the same sample provided the 25 T cell receptor beta chains below, sequenced in a study of coeliac disease. Whole-study results and caveats: Lower clonality than controls marked TRB and TRG repertoires from active celiac intraepithelial and lamina propria samples.

No antigen has been identified for these receptors. Data came from immunoSEQ multiplex PCR; TCRdb stores just in-frame clones and leaves some out. Of 4,000 or so clones in the sample, approximately 68% were seen once. The source material was intraepithelial lymphocytes from the gut. The receptors originated from a woman between 55 and 75 years old with active celiac disease.

In this sample, this clone turned up once. V and J are TRBV19 and TRBJ1-6; D gene unclear. The germline V and J ends were trimmed by 6 bases and 0 bases, with 12 bases remaining between them. CDR3 length: 16 residues. CDR1 is LNHDA, CDR2 SQIVND, per germline (reference sequence). DNA of the CDR3: TGTGCCAGTAGCAAACAGCTAAGCTCCTATAATTCACCCCTCCACTTT. Protein: CASSKQLSSYNSPLHF. Together with reference TRBV19 and TRBJ1-6, the CDR3 gives the full variable domain: DGGITQSPKYLFRKEGQNVTLSCEQNLNHDAMYWYRQDPGQGLRLIYYSQIVNDFQKGDIAEGYSVSREKKESFPLTVTSAQKNPTAFYLCASSKQLSSYNSPLHFGNGTRLTVT.

The J gene is TRBJ1-2, the V gene TRBV5-4, with TRBD1 matching over 7 bases. This CDR3 is 14 amino acids long. CDR1 is SGHNT and CDR2 is YYREEE in the germline V gene (reference sequence). V lost 4 bases to trimming and J lost 7 bases; unmatched junction nucleotides: 10. The DNA for the CDR3 is TGTGCCAGCAGCCAAGGGGGCAGGGTGGGTGGCTACACCTTC. This sequence encodes CASSQGGRVGGYTF.

The chain is built from TRBV6-1 and TRBJ1-4, with a possible D match to TRBD1 (6 bases). V shed 7 bases and J shed 7 bases, with 19 bases lying between them. Looked up from germline, CDR1 is MNHNS and CDR2 is SASEGT. The CDR3 runs to 15 residues. CDR3 region: CASTPSDRWSEKLFF. The CDR3 DNA reads as TGTGCCAGCACTCCCTCAGACAGGTGGAGTGAAAAACTGTTTTTT.

The chain employs TRBV9 and TRBJ2-3, with D possibly matching TRBD2 (5 bases). Per the germline V gene, CDR1 is SGDLS and CDR2 is YYNGEE. The CDR3 extends over 15 amino acids. V dropped 4 bases and J dropped 0 bases, with 12 bases sitting between them. CDR3: CASSRRSGSTDTQYF. DNA of the CDR3: TGTGCCAGCAGCCGTAGGTCGGGGAGCACAGATACGCAGTATTTT. The full variable domain, with the rest looked up from reference TRBV9 and TRBJ2-3, is DSGVTQTPKHLITATGQRVTLRCSPRSGDLSVYWYQQSLDQGLQFLIQYYNGEERAKGNILERFSAQQFPDLHSELNLSSLELGDSALYFCASSRRSGSTDTQYFGPGTRLTVL.

V usage is TRBV28 and J usage is TRBJ2-1; D is possibly TRBD2 (5 bases). The germline CDR1 and CDR2 sequences are MDHEN and SYDVKM. V lost 6 bases and J lost 9, with 12 bases in between. The CDR3 runs 12 residues. The chain's CDR3 is CASSSGVFEQFF. Written as DNA, the CDR3 is TGTGCCAGCAGCTCCGGGGTATTTGAGCAGTTCTTC.

This chain connects TRBV20-1 to TRBJ2-3, with TRBD2 as a possible D gene (6 bases). This CDR3 region has 10 residues. V lost 6 bases and J 5 bases, leaving 6 bases between the germline ends. CDR1 and CDR2 from the germline V gene are DFQATT and SNEGSKA (reference sequence). The CDR3: CSAGLDTQYF. CDR3 coding DNA: TGCAGTGCGGGACTAGATACGCAGTATTTT.

The chain couples TRBV7-9 to TRBJ1-6; D not resolved. Trimming shortened V by 1 base and J by 7 bases, and 11 bases separated the two germline ends. CDR1 and CDR2 from the germline V gene are SEHNR and FQNEAQ (reference sequence). This CDR3 is 15 amino acids long. CDR3 coding DNA: TGTGCCAGCAGCTTAGTCGGGGTGAACAATTCACCCCTCCACTTT. Residues: CASSLVGVNNSPLHF.

The chain employs TRBV11-2 and TRBJ1-1; 8 positions agree with TRBD1. The CDR3 has 12 residues. The V and J ends lost 5 bases and 8 bases, in that order; junction bases with no gene match: 4. Germline CDR1 reads SGHAT; CDR2 reads FQNNGV. The CDR3, as DNA: TGTGCCAGCAGCCGTCGGACAGGGGAAGCTTTCTTT. Amino acids: CASSRRTGEAFF. Using reference TRBV11-2 and TRBJ1-1 for the parts outside the CDR3, the full variable domain is EAGVAQSPRYKIIEKRQSVAFWCNPISGHATLYWYQQILGQGPKLLIQFQNNGVVDDSQLPKDRFSAERLKGVDSTLKIQPAKLEDSAVYLCASSRRTGEAFFGQGTRLTVV.

This clone has just a few counts. The V gene is TRBV2, the J gene TRBJ1-6, with TRBD1 matching 8 bases. V gave up 10 bases and J gave up 0 bases; unmatched junction bases: 5. The germline gives CDR1 SNHLY, CDR2 FYNNEI. The CDR3 runs to 15 residues. The CDR3 loop reads CAISTGGSYNSPLHF. In DNA form, the CDR3 reads TGTGCCATCTCCACAGGGGGCTCCTATAATTCACCCCTCCACTTT.

The gene calls are TRBV19 and TRBJ1-5; 10 nucleotides line up with TRBD1. Looked up from germline, CDR1 is LNHDA and CDR2 is SQIVND (reference sequence). This CDR3 comprises 17 residues. V lost 5 bases, J lost 1 base, and 8 bases stayed unmatched. The CDR3 DNA sequence: TGTGCCAGTAGTTCGCGGACAGGGGGTACGAGCAATCAGCCCCAGCATTTT. Translating it yields CASSSRTGGTSNQPQHF. The variable domain in full, with the rest retrieved from reference TRBV19 and TRBJ1-5, is DGGITQSPKYLFRKEGQNVTLSCEQNLNHDAMYWYRQDPGQGLRLIYYSQIVNDFQKGDIAEGYSVSREKKESFPLTVTSAQKNPTAFYLCASSSRTGGTSNQPQHFGDGTRLSIL.

The chain combines TRBV2 with TRBJ2-4; D perhaps matches TRBD1 (5 bases). This CDR3 has 16 residues. Per the germline V gene, CDR1 is SNHLY and CDR2 is FYNNEI. Trimming shortened V by 7 bases and J by 0 bases, and 16 bases separated the two germline ends. The DNA of the CDR3 is TGTGCCAGCATTCCAGGGTCTGTAGGAGCCAAAAACATTCAGTACTTC. Amino acid sequence: CASIPGSVGAKNIQYF. Variable domain in full (rest from reference TRBV2 and TRBJ2-4): EPEVTQTPSHQVTQMGQEVILRCVPISNHLYFYWYRQILGQKVEFLVSFYNNEISEKSEIFDDQFSVERPDGSNFTLKIRSTKLEDSAMYFCASIPGSVGAKNIQYFGAGTRLSVL.

CDR3: CASSSTGGVFETQYF. CDR3 bases: TGTGCCAGCAGTTCGACAGGGGGCGTTTTTGAGACCCAGTACTTC. V gene TRBV27 combines with J gene TRBJ2-5, with TRBD1 matching over 10 bases. CDR3 size: 15 residues. Germline CDR1 is MNHEY and CDR2 is SMNVEV (reference sequence). Losses at the gene ends were 4 bases for V and 5 bases for J; bases not matched to a gene: 7.

The chain employs TRBV6-5 and TRBJ1-2; D possibly corresponds to TRBD1 (5 bases). This CDR3 has 15 residues. The V gene lost 0 bases and the J gene lost 8 bases, with 16 bases spanning the gap. Per germline, CDR1 MNHEY and CDR2 SVGAGI. The CDR3 nucleotides are TGTGCCAGCAGTTACTCCTCAGGGTTGTCACGCGGCTACACCTTC. It encodes CASSYSSGLSRGYTF.

The chain is built from TRBV11-2 and TRBJ1-2, with D unresolved. CDR1 and CDR2 from the germline V gene are SGHAT and FQNNGV. The CDR3 runs 15 residues. V was clipped by 3 bases and J by 1 base, with 12 bases between them. The CDR3 spells CASSFGASLNYGYTF. CDR3 DNA: TGTGCCAGCAGCTTTGGTGCATCACTTAACTATGGCTACACCTTC.

The chain has TRBV6-5 and TRBJ1-4; 9 bases line up with TRBD1. The trim removed 6 bases at V and 6 bases at J, leaving 5 bases unmatched. Germline lookup yields CDR1 MNHEY and CDR2 SVGAGI. The CDR3 has 14 amino acids. The CDR3 spells CASSWTGVDEKLFF. CDR3 coding DNA: TGTGCCAGCAGCTGGACAGGGGTTGATGAAAAACTGTTTTTT.

The chain employs TRBV11-1 and TRBJ2-7; 7 positions agree with TRBD1. Germline V gene sequence: CDR1 SGHAT, CDR2 FQDESV (reference sequence). Trimming took 4 bases from V and 0 from J; bases not matched to a gene: 6. The length of the CDR3 is 15 residues. The CDR3 coding sequence is TGTGCCAGCAGCTCGACAGGGTCGGCCTCCTACGAGCAGTACTTC. It translates to CASSSTGSASYEQYF.

This chain links TRBV9 with TRBJ2-1, with TRBD2 matching 7 bases. In germline, CDR1 is SGDLS, CDR2 YYNGEE. V dropped 4 bases and J dropped 9; count of bases not matched to a gene: 7. This CDR3 comprises 13 residues. The CDR3 nucleotides are TGTGCCAGCAGCTTCGGGACTATGAGTGAGCAGTTCTTC. This gives the protein CASSFGTMSEQFF. The full variable domain, with the rest looked up from reference TRBV9 and TRBJ2-1, is DSGVTQTPKHLITATGQRVTLRCSPRSGDLSVYWYQQSLDQGLQFLIQYYNGEERAKGNILERFSAQQFPDLHSELNLSSLELGDSALYFCASSFGTMSEQFFGPGTRLTVL.

In its sample, this clone was seen a few times. The chain links TRBV5-1 to TRBJ2-1; a weak D match, TRBD1 (5 bases). This CDR3 comprises 16 residues. The germline V gene has CDR1 SGHRS and CDR2 YFSETQ. V lost 4 bases to trimming and J lost 0 bases, with 14 bases between them. CDR3 DNA sequence: TGCGCCAGCAGCGTCTCCGGCGACAGCTCCTACAATGAGCAGTTCTTC. This codes for CASSVSGDSSYNEQFF.

The CDR3 nucleotides read TGTGCCAGCAGCCGGACAGATAGCTCCTACGAGCAGTACTTC. Amino acid sequence: CASSRTDSSYEQYF. This chain joins TRBV7-9 and TRBJ2-7, with D possibly TRBD1 on 6 matching bases. The germline CDR1 and CDR2 sequences are SEHNR and FQNEAQ (reference sequence). The CDR3 extends over 14 amino acids. V lost 5 bases and J lost 0, with 11 bases in between. Based on the CDR3 plus reference TRBV7-9 and TRBJ2-7, the full variable domain is DTGVSQNPRHKITKRGQNVTFRCDPISEHNRLYWYRQTLGQGPEFLTYFQNEAQLEKSRLLSDRFSAERPKGSFSTLEIQRTEQGDSAMYLCASSRTDSSYEQYFGPGTRLTVT.

This rearrangement joins TRBV7-6 to TRBJ2-1; possibly TRBD1 for D (6 bases). Germline V CDR1 and CDR2: SGHVS, FNYEAQ. V lost 1 base and J 0 bases, leaving 10 bases between the germline ends. This CDR3 is built from 16 residues. The CDR3 DNA reads as TGTGCCAGCAGCTTAGAAGGGGGAAGCTCCTACAATGAGCAGTTCTTC. Translation: CASSLEGGSSYNEQFF.

The V gene is TRBV6-5, the J gene TRBJ1-2, with 7 bases lining up with TRBD1. There are 14 residues in the CDR3. Germline V CDR1 and CDR2: MNHEY, SVGAGI. Unmatched junction bases numbered 2, after V lost 2 bases and J lost 2 bases. In nucleotides, the CDR3 is TGTGCCAGCAGTTACGCGACAGGGAACTATGGCTACACCTTC. Protein: CASSYATGNYGYTF.

CDR3 bases: TGTGCCAGCACGCGGGAGGATAGGGCCAAAAACATTCAGTACTTC. This translates into CASTREDRAKNIQYF. V gene TRBV28 combines with J gene TRBJ2-4; 8 nucleotides match TRBD2. Losses at the gene ends were 7 bases for V and 1 base for J; bases not matched to a gene: 6. This CDR3 contains 15 residues. The germline V gene encodes CDR1 MDHEN and CDR2 SYDVKM.

This chain links TRBV27 with TRBJ2-7; maybe TRBD2 (6 bases). CDR1 and CDR2 (germline): MNHEY, SMNVEV (reference sequence). The CDR3 is made up of 14 amino acids. V dropped 2 bases and J dropped 8 bases, with 16 bases sitting between them. CDR3 bases: TGTGCCAGCAGTTTACAGCCGGGACTTAAGAAGCAGTACTTC. Its protein product is CASSLQPGLKKQYF.

The CDR3 DNA reads TGTGCCAGCAGCCAAGATCAGGAAACAGCAATCTATGGCTACACCTTC. Its translation: CASSQDQETAIYGYTF. The chain carries TRBV4-2 and TRBJ1-2, with no clear D. CDR1 is LGHNA and CDR2 is YNFKEQ in the germline V gene. CDR3 size: 16 residues. The V and J ends lost 0 bases and 4 bases respectively, with 15 bases between them.

The chain is built from TRBV6-6 and TRBJ1-2; perhaps TRBD1 as D (5 bases). Germline CDR1 is MNHNY and CDR2 is SVGAGI (reference sequence). This CDR3 has 15 amino acids. V gave up 0 bases and J gave up 8 bases, with 16 bases separating them. The chain's CDR3 is CASSYSSGLSRGYTF. CDR3 bases: TGTGCCAGCAGTTACTCCTCAGGGTTGTCACGCGGCTACACCTTC.